The sequence of this TCR beta chain was determined in a study of T cell changes during pregnancy in multiple sclerosis. Produced via immunoSEQ multiplex PCR; TCRdb's table is partial and in-frame only. The sample carries roughly 100,000 clones, around nine tenths recorded once. This clone was seen only once. The length of the CDR3 is 15 residues. CDR1 and CDR2 from the germline V gene are SGDLS and YYNGEE. V gave up 4 bases and J gave up 5 bases, with 18 bases separating them. The rearrangement joins TRBV9 to TRBJ2-5; no firm D call. This clonotype was obtained from a female donor in good health, enrolled as a control in a pregnancy study. Material: peripheral blood, obtained in the second trimester of pregnancy. The CDR3 sequence: CASSPLPQVVETQYF. The DNA for the CDR3 is TGTGCCAGCAGCCCCCTCCCGCAGGTTGTGGAGACCCAGTACTTC.